These 24 T cell receptor beta chains came from one sample sequenced in a study of beta chain features in type 1 diabetes. Expressed TCRB transcripts were sequenced because the isolated RNA had all been reverse transcribed beforehand. Data came from immunoSEQ multiplex PCR; TCRdb stores just in-frame clones and leaves some out. The sample has roughly 150,000 clones; 10% to 13% are singletons. Study observations and caveats: All four CD4+ subsets of Type 1 diabetes patients contained TCRB CDR3s that were moderately but significantly shorter.

These TCRs are of unknown antigen specificity. The sequenced sample was central memory CD4+ T cells from blood. These TCRs come from a man under 40 with type 1 diabetes.

The rearrangement uses TRBV5-1 and TRBJ1-1; 8 bases line up with TRBD1. From germline, CDR1 is SGHRS and CDR2 YFSETQ. The CDR3 length is 14 residues. V lost 2 bases, J lost 7 bases, and 7 bases stayed unmatched. The DNA for the CDR3 is TGCGCCAGCAGCTTTTTACAGGGGGAGAATGAAGCTTTCTTT. Translated, it gives CASSFLQGENEAFF.

This clone was observed a few times. V and J are TRBV19 and TRBJ2-3, with 9 bases lining up with TRBD2. The germline V gene has CDR1 LNHDA and CDR2 SQIVND (reference sequence). This CDR3 has 15 amino acids. Unmatched junction bases numbered 11, after V lost 8 bases and J lost 5 bases. CDR3 sequence (DNA): TGTGCCAGTGCCCTTAGCGGGAGTGGGAAAGATACGCAGTATTTT. Protein: CASALSGSGKDTQYF.

This chain joins TRBV28 and TRBJ2-5; TRBD1 matches 11 bases. The CDR3 loop spans 15 amino acids. J gave up 7 bases and V 1 base, and 5 bases lay outside the gene matches. Germline V gene lookup returns CDR1 MDHEN and CDR2 SYDVKM. The CDR3 DNA is TGTGCCAGCAGTTTATCGGGACAGGGGGTGTCGACCCAGTACTTC. Translated: CASSLSGQGVSTQYF.

This sequence joins TRBV2 and TRBJ1-4; 8 nucleotides agree with TRBD1. CDR3 size: 16 residues. V dropped 3 bases and J dropped 7; count of bases not matched to a gene: 10. Germline V gives CDR1 SNHLY, CDR2 FYNNEI. The CDR3 here is CASSEGQAQGAEKLFF. CDR3 bases: TGTGCCAGCAGTGAGGGACAGGCCCAGGGGGCTGAAAAACTGTTTTTT.

This clone was counted a few times. This chain uses TRBV28 with TRBJ1-5; D unclear. Germline V CDR1 and CDR2: MDHEN, SYDVKM. Trimming pared 6 bases from V and 3 bases from J, leaving 18 bases between. CDR3 size: 16 residues. CDR3 in DNA: TGTGCCAGCAGCCCCACCGGGAGGGAGTACAATCAGCCCCAGCATTTT. Its translation: CASSPTGREYNQPQHF.

This clone was counted only a few times. CDR3: CASSEWDRDYNEQFF. CDR3 nucleotides: TGTGCCAGCAGTGAATGGGACAGGGACTACAATGAGCAGTTCTTC. The chain has TRBV2 and TRBJ2-1; 9 positions agree with TRBD1. This CDR3 spans 15 amino acids. Germline V lookup: CDR1 SNHLY, CDR2 FYNNEI. The V and J ends lost 2 bases and 3 bases, in that order; junction bases with no gene match: 2.

The CDR3 coding sequence is TGCAGCGTTCCTAGCGGGAGTAGGGATGAGCAGTTCTTC. Protein sequence: CSVPSGSRDEQFF. The chain combines TRBV29-1 with TRBJ2-1; 10 nucleotides match TRBD2. This CDR3 contains 13 residues. Germline V CDR1 and CDR2: SQVTM, ANQGSEA. The V segment lost 5 bases and the J segment 8 bases; nucleotides outside the gene matches: 6.

This clone has just a few counts. The rearrangement links TRBV2 to TRBJ2-5; TRBD2 agrees at 16 bases. The germline CDR1 and CDR2 sequences are SNHLY and FYNNEI. The CDR3 contains 16 residues. The V and J ends lost 4 bases and 9 bases, in that order; junction bases with no gene match: 8. This CDR3 reads CASSALSGTSGGAQYF. In DNA form, the CDR3 reads TGTGCCAGCAGTGCACTATCCGGGACTAGCGGGGGGGCCCAGTACTTC.

The sample holds a few counts of this clone. The chain is built from TRBV18 and TRBJ1-1, with D possibly being TRBD1 (6 bases). V lost 5 bases, J lost 3 bases, and 16 bases lay in between. Germline CDR1 reads KGHSH; CDR2 reads LQKENI. CDR3 size: 15 residues. The CDR3 sequence: CASSTRTGFDTEAFF. The DNA for the CDR3 is TGTGCCAGCTCAACCCGTACAGGGTTTGACACTGAAGCTTTCTTT.

This rearrangement joins TRBV2 to TRBJ2-1, with D maybe TRBD2 (6 bases). Looked up from germline, CDR1 is SNHLY and CDR2 is FYNNEI. The germline V and J ends were trimmed by 9 bases and 0 bases, with 9 bases remaining between them. The CDR3 runs 13 residues. The CDR3 spells CASTGLSYNEQFF. Here the CDR3 DNA reads TGTGCCAGTACGGGACTCTCCTACAATGAGCAGTTCTTC.

This clone was found a few times. The chain is built from TRBV29-1 and TRBJ1-5; TRBD1 matches 7 bases. The J segment lost 7 bases and the V segment lost 4 bases, leaving 10 bases of the junction unmatched. In germline, CDR1 is SQVTM, CDR2 ANQGSEA. The CDR3 consists of 14 residues. The CDR3 DNA reads as TGCAGCGTTGTTGAGGGGGCTTCTGGGCAGCCCCAGCATTTT. Its translation: CSVVEGASGQPQHF.

This clone has at least ten counts. This chain joins TRBV5-1 and TRBJ2-1; the D gene is possibly TRBD2 (6 bases). The CDR3 is made up of 14 amino acids. Looked up from germline, CDR1 is SGHRS and CDR2 is YFSETQ. V gave up 3 bases and J gave up 9 bases, with 16 bases separating them. This chain's CDR3 is CASSSFGTVREQFF. Written as DNA, the CDR3 is TGCGCCAGCAGCTCATTCGGGACTGTTCGTGAGCAGTTCTTC. The whole variable domain, remainder taken from reference TRBV5-1 and TRBJ2-1, is KAGVTQTPRYLIKTRGQQVTLSCSPISGHRSVSWYQQTPGQGLQFLFEYFSETQRNKGNFPGRFSGRQFSNSRSEMNVSTLELGDSALYLCASSSFGTVREQFFGPGTRLTVL.

This clone was observed a handful of times. This sequence joins TRBV4-2 and TRBJ1-1; 8 bases agree with TRBD1. Germline CDR1 reads LGHNA; CDR2 reads YNFKEQ. The V and J ends lost 0 bases and 1 base, in that order; junction bases with no gene match: 4. The CDR3 has 16 amino acids. The CDR3 DNA follows: TGTGCCAGCAGCCAAGACGCAGGGGGCTGGAACACTGAAGCTTTCTTT. Protein product: CASSQDAGGWNTEAFF.

V gene TRBV4-2 combines with J gene TRBJ2-2, with 9 bases aligning to TRBD1. This CDR3 comprises 18 residues. V lost 0 bases, J lost 0 bases, and 5 bases stayed unmatched. CDR1 is LGHNA and CDR2 is YNFKEQ in the germline V gene. The CDR3 coding sequence is TGTGCCAGCAGCCAAGAGCCCCGGGACAGGGCGAACACCGGGGAGCTGTTTTTT. It is translated as CASSQEPRDRANTGELFF.

The CDR3 reads CASRGGTYEQYF. CDR3 in DNA: TGTGCCAGCAGGGGGGGGACCTACGAGCAGTACTTC. This chain uses TRBV25-1 with TRBJ2-7; 7 bases match TRBD2. Germline loops: CDR1 MGHDK, CDR2 SYGVNS. CDR3 length: 12 residues. V was clipped by 6 bases and J by 2 bases; unmatched bases: 1.

The J gene is TRBJ2-5, the V gene TRBV5-4; D may be TRBD2 (6 bases). V gave up 0 bases and J gave up 14 bases, with 20 bases separating them. CDR3 length equals 14 residues. CDR1 and CDR2 from the germline V gene are SGHNT and YYREEE (reference sequence). The CDR3 nucleotides are TGTGCCAGCAGCTTGGATAGCCGCCCCGGGCGGGGCTACTTC. Protein: CASSLDSRPGRGYF.

The chain employs TRBV5-4 and TRBJ2-5, with a weak D call TRBD2 (5 bases). Germline loops: CDR1 SGHNT, CDR2 YYREEE (reference sequence). The CDR3 is 13 amino acids. V was clipped by 9 bases and J by 2 bases, with 14 bases between them. CDR3 DNA sequence: TGTGCCACTAAACCACTAGGACAAGAGACCCAGTACTTC. Amino acids: CATKPLGQETQYF.

This clone was picked up many times. This chain links TRBV5-1 with TRBJ2-1; weak D call: TRBD1 (5 bases). The V gene's germline CDR1 is SGHRS and CDR2 YFSETQ. Trimming left V 1 base short and J 7 bases short, with 12 bases between. The CDR3 spans 14 residues. CDR3 sequence reads: CASSLNTGGNEQFF. In DNA form, the CDR3 reads TGCGCCAGCAGCTTGAACACAGGTGGGAATGAGCAGTTCTTC.

V and J are TRBV6-4 and TRBJ2-1; a possible D gene is TRBD1 (6 bases). This CDR3 spans 13 amino acids. CDR1 and CDR2 (germline): MRHNA, SNTAGT. The germline V and J ends were trimmed by 7 bases and 2 bases, with 9 bases remaining between them. CDR3 protein: CASKGQTYNEQFF. In nucleotides, the CDR3 is TGTGCCAGCAAAGGACAGACCTACAATGAGCAGTTCTTC.

This chain connects TRBV7-9 to TRBJ2-5; 8 bases are a match to TRBD1. The V segment lost 1 base and the J segment 5 bases; nucleotides outside the gene matches: 6. CDR1 is SEHNR and CDR2 is FQNEAQ in the germline V gene (reference sequence). This CDR3 has 15 amino acids. The CDR3 spells CASSLVAGGVETQYF. In DNA form, the CDR3 reads TGTGCCAGCAGCTTAGTGGCAGGGGGCGTGGAGACCCAGTACTTC.

This rearrangement joins TRBV6-1 to TRBJ1-1; D uncertain. The CDR3 has 14 amino acids. V was shortened by 7 bases and J by 0 bases, with 12 bases between the two germline ends. Germline V gene data show CDR1 as MNHNS and CDR2 as SASEGT. CDR3 region: CASTGPTLNTEAFF. In DNA form, the CDR3 reads TGTGCCAGCACCGGCCCGACATTGAACACTGAAGCTTTCTTT.

This clone was found many times. V usage is TRBV21-1 and J usage is TRBJ2-3; the DNA was not used to check the table's D call, TRBD1. TRBV21-1 is marked as a pseudogene. This CDR3 has 11 residues. The CDR3 DNA reads TGTGCCAGCAGCAAGCCGGGACAGATTACTTTT. This encodes CASSKPGQITF.

V and J are TRBV19 and TRBJ2-3; TRBD1 aligns across 7 bases. The CDR3 totals 15 residues. Losses at the gene ends were 5 bases for V and 1 base for J; bases not matched to a gene: 6. Per the germline V gene, CDR1 is LNHDA and CDR2 is SQIVND (reference sequence). Here the CDR3 reads CASSVLTGRTDTQYF. Written as DNA, the CDR3 is TGTGCCAGTAGTGTGTTGACAGGGCGCACAGATACGCAGTATTTT.

This clone was counted a few times. The chain couples TRBV29-1 to TRBJ2-5, with 8 positions matching TRBD1. Losses at the gene ends were 7 bases for V and 2 bases for J; bases not matched to a gene: 6. This CDR3 is 13 amino acids long. Germline CDR1 reads SQVTM; CDR2 reads ANQGSEA. CDR3 coding DNA: TGCAGCGCTGACAGGGGCTTTCAAGAGACCCAGTACTTC. Translating gives CSADRGFQETQYF.